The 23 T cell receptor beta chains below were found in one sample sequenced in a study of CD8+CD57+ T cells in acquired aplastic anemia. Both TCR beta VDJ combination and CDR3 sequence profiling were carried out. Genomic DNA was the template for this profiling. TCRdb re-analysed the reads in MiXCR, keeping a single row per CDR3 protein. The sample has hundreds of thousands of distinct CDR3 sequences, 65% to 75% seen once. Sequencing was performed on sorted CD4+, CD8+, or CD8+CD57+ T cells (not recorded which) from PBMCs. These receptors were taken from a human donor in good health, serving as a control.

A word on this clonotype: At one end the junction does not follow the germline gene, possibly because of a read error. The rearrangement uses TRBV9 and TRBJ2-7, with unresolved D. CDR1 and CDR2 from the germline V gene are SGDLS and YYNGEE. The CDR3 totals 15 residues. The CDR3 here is CASSLRLDFDGEQYF. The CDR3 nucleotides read TGCGCCAGCAGCTTGCGATTGGATTTCGATGGCGAGCAGTACTTC. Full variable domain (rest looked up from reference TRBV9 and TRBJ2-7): DSGVTQTPKHLITATGQRVTLRCSPRSGDLSVYWYQQSLDQGLQFLIQYYNGEERAKGNILERFSAQQFPDLHSELNLSSLELGDSALYFCASSLRLDFDGEQYFGPGTRLTVT.

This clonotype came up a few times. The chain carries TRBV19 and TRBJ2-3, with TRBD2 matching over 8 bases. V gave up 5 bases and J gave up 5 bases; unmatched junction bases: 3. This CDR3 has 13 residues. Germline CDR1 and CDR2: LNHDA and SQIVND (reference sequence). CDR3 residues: CASSPLAGDTQYF. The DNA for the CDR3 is TGTGCCAGTAGTCCCCTAGCGGGAGATACGCAGTATTTT.

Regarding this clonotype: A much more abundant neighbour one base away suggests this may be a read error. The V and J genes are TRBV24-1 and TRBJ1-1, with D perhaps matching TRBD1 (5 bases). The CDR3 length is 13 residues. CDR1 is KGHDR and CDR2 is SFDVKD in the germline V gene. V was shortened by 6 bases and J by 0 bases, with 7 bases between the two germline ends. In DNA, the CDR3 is TGTGCCACCAGTCACAGGATGAACACTGAAGCTTTCTTT. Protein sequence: CATSHRMNTEAFF.

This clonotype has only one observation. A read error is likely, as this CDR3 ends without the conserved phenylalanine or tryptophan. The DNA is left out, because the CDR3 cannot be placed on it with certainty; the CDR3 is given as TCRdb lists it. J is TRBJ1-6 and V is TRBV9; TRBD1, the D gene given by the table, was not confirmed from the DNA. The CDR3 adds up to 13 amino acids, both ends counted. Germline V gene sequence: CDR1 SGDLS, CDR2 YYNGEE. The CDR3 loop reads CASSVTGNNPPQL.

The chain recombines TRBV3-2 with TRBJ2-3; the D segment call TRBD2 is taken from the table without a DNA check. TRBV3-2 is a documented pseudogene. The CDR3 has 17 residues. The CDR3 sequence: CASSRSLGGLDSDTQYF. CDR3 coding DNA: TGTGCCAGCAGCCGGTCGCTTGGGGGACTAGATTCAGATACGCAGTATTTT.

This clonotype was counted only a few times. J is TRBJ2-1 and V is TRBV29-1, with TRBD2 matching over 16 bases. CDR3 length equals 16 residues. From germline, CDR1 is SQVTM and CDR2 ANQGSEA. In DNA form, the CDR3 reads TGCAGTGTATTGGGACTAGCGGGGGGGAATTACAATGAGCAGTTCTTC. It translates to CSVLGLAGGNYNEQFF.

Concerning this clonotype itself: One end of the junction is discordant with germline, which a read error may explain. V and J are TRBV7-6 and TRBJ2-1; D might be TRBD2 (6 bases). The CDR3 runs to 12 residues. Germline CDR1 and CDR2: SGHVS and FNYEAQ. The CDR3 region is CASSQDREKQFF. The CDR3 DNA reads TGCGCCAGCAGCCAAGATCGGGAGAAGCAGTTCTTC.

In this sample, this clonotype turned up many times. Here the CDR3 reads CSADLAAVRTQYF. DNA of the CDR3: TGCAGTGCGGACCTAGCGGCCGTGCGGACCCAGTACTTC. This chain links TRBV20-1 with TRBJ2-5; TRBD2 matches 7 bases. J was trimmed by 7 bases and V by 6 bases; bases with no gene match: 11. Germline loops: CDR1 DFQATT, CDR2 SNEGSKA (reference sequence). This CDR3 is 13 amino acids long.

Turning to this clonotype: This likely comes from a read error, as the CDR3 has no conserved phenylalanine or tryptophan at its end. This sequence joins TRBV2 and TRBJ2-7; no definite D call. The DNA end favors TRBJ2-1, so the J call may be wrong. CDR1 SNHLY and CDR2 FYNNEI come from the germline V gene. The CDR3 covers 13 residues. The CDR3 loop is CASSYLGLCEQFL. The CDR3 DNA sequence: TGTGCCAGCAGCTACCTAGGGCTTTGCGAGCAGTTCCTC.

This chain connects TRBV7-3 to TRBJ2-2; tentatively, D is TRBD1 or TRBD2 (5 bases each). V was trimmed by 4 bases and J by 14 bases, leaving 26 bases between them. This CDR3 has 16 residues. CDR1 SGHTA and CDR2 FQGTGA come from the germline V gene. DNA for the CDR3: TGTGCCAGCAGCTGGGCATCTCCTCGTGGGACCCAGTACCTGTTTTTT. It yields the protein CASSWASPRGTQYLFF.

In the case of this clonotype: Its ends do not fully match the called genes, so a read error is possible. The CDR3 reads CASSESRGGTDNEQFF. DNA of the CDR3: TGCGCCAGCAGCGAGTCTCGGGGGGGCACCGATAATGAGCAGTTCTTC. V gene TRBV7-8 combines with J gene TRBJ2-1; 8 nucleotides align to TRBD2. The germline gives CDR1 SGHVS, CDR2 FQNEAQ. The CDR3 runs to 16 residues.

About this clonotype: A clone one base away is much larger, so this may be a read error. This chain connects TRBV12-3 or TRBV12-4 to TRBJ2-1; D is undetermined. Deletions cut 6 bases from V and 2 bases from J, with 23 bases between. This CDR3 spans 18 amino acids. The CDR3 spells CASRQDRVGRTTYNEQFF. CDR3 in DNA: TGTGCCAGCAGGCAAGATAGGGTTGGGCGGACGACCTACAATGAGCAGTTCTTC.

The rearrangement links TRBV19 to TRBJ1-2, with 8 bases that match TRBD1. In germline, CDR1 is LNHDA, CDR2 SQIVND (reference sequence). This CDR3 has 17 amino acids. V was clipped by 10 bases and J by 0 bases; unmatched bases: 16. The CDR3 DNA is TGTGCCACCACCTCCTCGAACAGGGGGGACCCTAACTATGGCTACACCTTC. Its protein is CATTSSNRGDPNYGYTF.

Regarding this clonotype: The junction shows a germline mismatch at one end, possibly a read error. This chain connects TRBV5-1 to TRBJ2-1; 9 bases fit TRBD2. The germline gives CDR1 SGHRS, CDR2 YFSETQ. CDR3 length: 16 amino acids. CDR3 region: CASSLGAGGPYSEQFF. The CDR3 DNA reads TGCGCCAGCAGCTTGGGAGCGGGAGGACCTTACAGTGAGCAGTTCTTC.

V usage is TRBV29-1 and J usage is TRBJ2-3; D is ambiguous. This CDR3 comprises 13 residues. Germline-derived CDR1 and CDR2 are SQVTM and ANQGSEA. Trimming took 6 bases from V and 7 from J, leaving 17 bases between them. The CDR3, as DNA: TGCAGCGTAGCTACGGCGGCAGCAAATACGCAGTATTTT. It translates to CSVATAAANTQYF.

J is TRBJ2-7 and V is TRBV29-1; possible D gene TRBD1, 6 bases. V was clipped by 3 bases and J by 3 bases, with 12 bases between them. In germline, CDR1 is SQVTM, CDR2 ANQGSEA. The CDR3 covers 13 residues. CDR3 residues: CSVDHQGGYEQYF. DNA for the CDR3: TGCAGCGTTGATCACCAAGGGGGCTACGAGCAGTACTTC.

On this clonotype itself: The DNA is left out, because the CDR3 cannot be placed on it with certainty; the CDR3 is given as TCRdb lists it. This chain's CDR3 is CASPEDSSIYLCSVGSGSAYGYTF. The rearrangement joins TRBV10-3 to TRBJ1-2; TRBD1 reflects the table's D call only, with no check against the DNA. Germline values: CDR1 ENHRY, CDR2 SYGVKD. The CDR3 comprises 24 residues, both ends counted.

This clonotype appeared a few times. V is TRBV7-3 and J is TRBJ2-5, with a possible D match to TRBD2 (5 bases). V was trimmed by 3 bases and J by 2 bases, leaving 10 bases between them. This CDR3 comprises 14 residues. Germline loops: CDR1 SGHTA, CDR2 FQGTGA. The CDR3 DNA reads TGTGCCAGCAGCTTGGCCGCGGGTCAAGAGACCCAGTACTTC. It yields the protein CASSLAAGQETQYF. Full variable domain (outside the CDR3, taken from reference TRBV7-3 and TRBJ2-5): GAGVSQTPSNKVTEKGKYVELRCDPISGHTALYWYRQSLGQGPEFLIYFQGTGAADDSGLPNDRFFAVRPEGSVSTLKIQRTERGDSAVYLCASSLAAGQETQYFGPGTRLLVL.

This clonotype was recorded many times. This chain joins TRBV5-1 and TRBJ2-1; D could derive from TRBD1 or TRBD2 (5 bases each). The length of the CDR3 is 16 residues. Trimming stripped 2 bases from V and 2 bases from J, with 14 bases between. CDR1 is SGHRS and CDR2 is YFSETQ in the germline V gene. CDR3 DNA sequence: TGCGCCAGCAGCTTAACCGGGACCATCGCCTACAATGAGCAGTTCTTC. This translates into CASSLTGTIAYNEQFF.

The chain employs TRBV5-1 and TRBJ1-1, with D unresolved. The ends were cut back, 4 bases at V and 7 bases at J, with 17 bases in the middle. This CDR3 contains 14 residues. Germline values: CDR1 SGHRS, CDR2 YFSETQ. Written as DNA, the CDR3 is TGCGCCAGCAGCCCGACTAGCCGGAATGATGAAGCTTTCTTT. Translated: CASSPTSRNDEAFF.

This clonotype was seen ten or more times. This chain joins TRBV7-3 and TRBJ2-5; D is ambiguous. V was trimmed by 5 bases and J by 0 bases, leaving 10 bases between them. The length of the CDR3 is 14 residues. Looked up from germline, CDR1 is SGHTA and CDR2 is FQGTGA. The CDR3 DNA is TGTGCCAGCAGCAAAGGGCAGGACCAAGAGACCCAGTACTTC. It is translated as CASSKGQDQETQYF.

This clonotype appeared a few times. CDR3 bases: TGTGCCAGCAGTCCGGACAGGGTTATGGTTGGCTACACCTTC. Encoded protein: CASSPDRVMVGYTF. The chain joins TRBV27 to TRBJ1-2; 8 positions agree with TRBD1. The V gene's germline CDR1 is MNHEY and CDR2 SMNVEV (reference sequence). J gave up 7 bases and V 5 bases, and 9 bases lay outside the gene matches. The CDR3 covers 14 residues.

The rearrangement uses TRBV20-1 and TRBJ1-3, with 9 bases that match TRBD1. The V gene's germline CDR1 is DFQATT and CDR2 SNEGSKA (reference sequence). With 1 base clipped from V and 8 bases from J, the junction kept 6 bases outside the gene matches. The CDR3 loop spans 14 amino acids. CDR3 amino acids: CSARGTGEGYTIYF. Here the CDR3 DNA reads TGCAGTGCTAGAGGGACAGGGGAAGGATACACCATATATTTT.